This TCR delta chain was sequenced during a study of delta chain sequences of gamma delta T cells (dated by TCRdb to between 2016 and 2019). Libraries were constructed by 5' RACE. Instrument on record: Illumina MiSeq. Clonotypes were called again by TCRdb from the public reads via CATT, and duplicate nucleotide sequences were then merged into one entry. Counted in this sample were some 2,400 delta-chain clones; 4.5% to 7.5% of them appeared once. The biggest ten clones account for about 49% of the sample. From the cysteine up to the phenylalanine, the CDR3 has a length of 15 residues. Only CDR3 DNA is held: 45 bases, read in frame from base 1. CDR1 GEAIGNYY and CDR2 EKD were looked up in the germline V gene. V and J lose 3 bases and 0 bases, and a span of 13 bases separates them. As a fraction of the sample, this clone is medium-sized (0.01 to 0.1%). What this receptor recognizes is not known. Base qualities are missing; no much larger clone stands one base away.

The chain employs TRDV2 and TRDJ1; the D gene is perhaps TRDD3, from 5 matching bases. The clonotype was recovered from a human donor in good health. The sample was either unsorted cells or a sorted T cell fraction (not recorded which). The base sequence is TGTGCCTGTGACCAACTTGGGGTACACACCGATAAACTCATCTTT. Protein translation: CACDQLGVHTDKLIF.